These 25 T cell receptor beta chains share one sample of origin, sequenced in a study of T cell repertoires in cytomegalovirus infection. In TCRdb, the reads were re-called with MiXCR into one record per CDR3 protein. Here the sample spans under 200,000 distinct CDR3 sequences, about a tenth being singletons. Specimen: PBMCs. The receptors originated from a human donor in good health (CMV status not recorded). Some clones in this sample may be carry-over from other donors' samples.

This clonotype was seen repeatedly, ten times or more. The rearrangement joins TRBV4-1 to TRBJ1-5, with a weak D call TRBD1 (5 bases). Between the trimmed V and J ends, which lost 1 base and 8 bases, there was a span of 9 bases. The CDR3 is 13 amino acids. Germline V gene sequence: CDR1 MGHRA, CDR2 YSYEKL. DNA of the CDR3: TGCGCCAGCAGCCAAGGCAGGGAGGAGCCCCAGCATTTT. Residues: CASSQGREEPQHF.

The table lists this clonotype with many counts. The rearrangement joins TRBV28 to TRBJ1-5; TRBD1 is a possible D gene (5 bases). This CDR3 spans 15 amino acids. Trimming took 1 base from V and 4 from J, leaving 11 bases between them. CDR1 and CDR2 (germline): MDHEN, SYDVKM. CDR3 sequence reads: CASSLFGATNQPQHF. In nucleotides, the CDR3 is TGTGCCAGCAGTTTATTTGGGGCCACAAATCAGCCCCAGCATTTT.

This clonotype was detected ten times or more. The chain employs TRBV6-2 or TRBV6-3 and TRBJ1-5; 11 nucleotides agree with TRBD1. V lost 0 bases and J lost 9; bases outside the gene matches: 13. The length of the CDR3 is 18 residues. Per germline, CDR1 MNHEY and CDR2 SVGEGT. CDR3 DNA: TGTGCCAGCAGTTACTCAGCATTGGACAGGGGGCGAAGGCTGCCCCAGCATTTT. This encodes CASSYSALDRGRRLPQHF.

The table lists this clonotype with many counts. CDR3 residues: CASTPDSYGYTF. DNA of the CDR3: TGTGCCAGCACCCCGGACAGCTATGGCTACACCTTC. The rearrangement uses TRBV2 and TRBJ1-2, with TRBD1 as a possible D gene (6 bases). Trimming shortened V by 7 bases and J by 4 bases, and 10 bases separated the two germline ends. Germline CDR1 reads SNHLY; CDR2 reads FYNNEI. This CDR3 comprises 12 residues.

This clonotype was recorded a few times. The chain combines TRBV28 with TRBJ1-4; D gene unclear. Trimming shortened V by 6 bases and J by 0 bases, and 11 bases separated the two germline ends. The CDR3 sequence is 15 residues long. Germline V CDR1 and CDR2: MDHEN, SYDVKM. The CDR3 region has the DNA TGTGCCAGCAGGCGAAACGGTGCAACTAATGAAAAACTGTTTTTT. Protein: CASRRNGATNEKLFF.

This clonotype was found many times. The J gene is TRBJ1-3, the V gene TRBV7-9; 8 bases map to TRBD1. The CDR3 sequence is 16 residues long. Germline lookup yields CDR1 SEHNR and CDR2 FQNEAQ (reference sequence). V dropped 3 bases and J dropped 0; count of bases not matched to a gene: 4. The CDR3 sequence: CASSLTGDPSGNTIYF. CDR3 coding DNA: TGTGCCAGCAGCTTGACAGGGGACCCCTCTGGAAACACCATATATTTT. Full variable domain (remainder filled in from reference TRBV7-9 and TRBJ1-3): DTGVSQNPRHKITKRGQNVTFRCDPISEHNRLYWYRQTLGQGPEFLTYFQNEAQLEKSRLLSDRFSAERPKGSFSTLEIQRTEQGDSAMYLCASSLTGDPSGNTIYFGEGSWLTVV.

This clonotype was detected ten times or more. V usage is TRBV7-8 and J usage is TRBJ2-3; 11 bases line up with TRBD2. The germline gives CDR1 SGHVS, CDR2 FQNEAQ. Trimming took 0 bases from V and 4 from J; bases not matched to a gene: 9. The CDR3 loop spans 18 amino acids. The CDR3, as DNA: TGTGCCAGCAGCTTAGCGGGAACTAGCGGGAGAGGGGCAGATACGCAGTATTTT. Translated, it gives CASSLAGTSGRGADTQYF. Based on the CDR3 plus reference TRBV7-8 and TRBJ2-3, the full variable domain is GAGVSQSPRYKVAKRGQDVALRCDPISGHVSLFWYQQALGQGPEFLTYFQNEAQLDKSGLPSDRFFAERPEGSVSTLKIQRTQQEDSAVYLCASSLAGTSGRGADTQYFGPGTRLTVL.

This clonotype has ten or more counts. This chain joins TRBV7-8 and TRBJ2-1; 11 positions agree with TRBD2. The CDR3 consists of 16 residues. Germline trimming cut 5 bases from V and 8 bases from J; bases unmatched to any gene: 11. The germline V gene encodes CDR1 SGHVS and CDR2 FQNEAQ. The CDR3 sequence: CASSLTLAGGLHEQFF. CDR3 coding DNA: TGTGCCAGCAGCCTCACGCTAGCGGGAGGCTTGCATGAGCAGTTCTTC.

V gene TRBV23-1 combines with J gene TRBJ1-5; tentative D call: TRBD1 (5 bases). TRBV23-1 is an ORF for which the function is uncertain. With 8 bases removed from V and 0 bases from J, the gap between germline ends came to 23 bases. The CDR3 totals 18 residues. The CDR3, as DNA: TGCGCCAGCGGGGGTCCCGAGACGGGGGTCTATAGCAATCAGCCCCAGCATTTT. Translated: CASGGPETGVYSNQPQHF.

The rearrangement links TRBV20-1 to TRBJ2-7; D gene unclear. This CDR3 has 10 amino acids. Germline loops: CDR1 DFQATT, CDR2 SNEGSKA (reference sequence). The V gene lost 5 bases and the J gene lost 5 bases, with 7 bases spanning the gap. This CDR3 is CSASRNEQYF. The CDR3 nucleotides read TGCAGTGCTTCTCGAAACGAGCAGTACTTC.

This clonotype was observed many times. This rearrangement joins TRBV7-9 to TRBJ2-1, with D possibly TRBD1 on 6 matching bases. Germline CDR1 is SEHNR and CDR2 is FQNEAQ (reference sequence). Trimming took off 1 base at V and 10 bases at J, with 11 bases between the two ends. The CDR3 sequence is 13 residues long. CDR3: CASSLGRDMEQFF. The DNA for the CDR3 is TGTGCCAGCAGCTTAGGTCGGGACATGGAGCAGTTCTTC.

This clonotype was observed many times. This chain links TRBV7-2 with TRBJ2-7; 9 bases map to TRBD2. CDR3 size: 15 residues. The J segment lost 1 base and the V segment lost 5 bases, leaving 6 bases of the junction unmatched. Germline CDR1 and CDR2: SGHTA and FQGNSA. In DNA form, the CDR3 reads TGTGCCAGCAGCCCCCGGACTAGCGTTTCCTACGAGCAGTACTTC. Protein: CASSPRTSVSYEQYF.

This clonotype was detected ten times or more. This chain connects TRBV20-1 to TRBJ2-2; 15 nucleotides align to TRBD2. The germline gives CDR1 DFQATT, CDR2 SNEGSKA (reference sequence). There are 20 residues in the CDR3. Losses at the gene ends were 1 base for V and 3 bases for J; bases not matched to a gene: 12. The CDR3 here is CSARGRGLAGGRGDTGELFF. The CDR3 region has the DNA TGCAGTGCTAGAGGCCGGGGACTAGCGGGAGGTCGGGGGGACACCGGGGAGCTGTTTTTT.

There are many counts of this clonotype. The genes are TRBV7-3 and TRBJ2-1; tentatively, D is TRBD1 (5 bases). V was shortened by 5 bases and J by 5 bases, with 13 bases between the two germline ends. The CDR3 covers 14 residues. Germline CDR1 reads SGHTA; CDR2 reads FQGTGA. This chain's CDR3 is CASSPLTANNEQFF. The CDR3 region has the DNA TGTGCCAGCAGCCCTCTGACAGCTAACAATGAGCAGTTCTTC. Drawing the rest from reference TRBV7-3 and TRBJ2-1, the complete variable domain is GAGVSQTPSNKVTEKGKYVELRCDPISGHTALYWYRQSLGQGPEFLIYFQGTGAADDSGLPNDRFFAVRPEGSVSTLKIQRTERGDSAVYLCASSPLTANNEQFFGPGTRLTVL.

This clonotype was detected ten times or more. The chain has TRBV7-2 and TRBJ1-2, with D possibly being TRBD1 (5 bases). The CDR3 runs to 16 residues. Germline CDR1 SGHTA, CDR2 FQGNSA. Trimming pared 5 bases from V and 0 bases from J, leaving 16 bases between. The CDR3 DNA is TGTGCCAGCAGCCCGAGGACCCAGGGACCTAACTATGGCTACACCTTC. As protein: CASSPRTQGPNYGYTF.

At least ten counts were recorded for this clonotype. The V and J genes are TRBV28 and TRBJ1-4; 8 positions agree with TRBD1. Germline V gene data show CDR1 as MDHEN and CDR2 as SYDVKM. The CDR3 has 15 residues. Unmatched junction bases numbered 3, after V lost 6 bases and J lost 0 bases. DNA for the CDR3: TGTGCCAGCAGGTCGACAGGGGCAACTAATGAAAAACTGTTTTTT. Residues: CASRSTGATNEKLFF.

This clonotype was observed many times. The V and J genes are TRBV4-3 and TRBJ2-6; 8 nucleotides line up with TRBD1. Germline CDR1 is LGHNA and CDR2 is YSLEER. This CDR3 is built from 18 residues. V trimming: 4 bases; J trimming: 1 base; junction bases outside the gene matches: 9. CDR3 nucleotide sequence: TGCGCCAGCAGCCGCTTGGGAACAGGGGGATCTGGGGCCAACGTCCTGACTTTC. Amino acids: CASSRLGTGGSGANVLTF.

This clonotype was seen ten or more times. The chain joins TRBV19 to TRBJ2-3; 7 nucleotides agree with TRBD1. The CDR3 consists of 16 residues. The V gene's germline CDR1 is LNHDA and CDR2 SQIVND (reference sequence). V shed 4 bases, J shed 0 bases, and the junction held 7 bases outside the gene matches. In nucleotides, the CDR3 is TGTGCCAGTAGTAGAAGATCGACAGGGAGCACAGATACGCAGTATTTT. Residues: CASSRRSTGSTDTQYF.

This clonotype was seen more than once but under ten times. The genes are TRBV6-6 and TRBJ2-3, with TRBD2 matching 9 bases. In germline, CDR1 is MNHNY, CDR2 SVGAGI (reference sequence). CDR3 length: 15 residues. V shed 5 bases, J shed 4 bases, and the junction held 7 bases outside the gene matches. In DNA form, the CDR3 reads TGTGCCAGCAGTCAAAGAGCGGGAGGTGCAGATACGCAGTATTTT. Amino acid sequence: CASSQRAGGADTQYF.

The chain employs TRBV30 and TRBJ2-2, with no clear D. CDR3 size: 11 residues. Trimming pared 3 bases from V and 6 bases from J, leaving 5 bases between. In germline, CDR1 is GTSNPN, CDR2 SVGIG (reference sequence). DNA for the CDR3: TGTGCCTGGAGCCTTCCCGGGGAGCTGTTTTTT. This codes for CAWSLPGELFF. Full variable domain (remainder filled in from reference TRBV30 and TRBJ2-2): SQTIHQWPATLVQPVGSPLSLECTVEGTSNPNLYWYRQAAGRGLQLLFYSVGIGQISSEVPQNLSASRPQDRQFILSSKKLLLSDSGFYLCAWSLPGELFFGEGSRLTVL.

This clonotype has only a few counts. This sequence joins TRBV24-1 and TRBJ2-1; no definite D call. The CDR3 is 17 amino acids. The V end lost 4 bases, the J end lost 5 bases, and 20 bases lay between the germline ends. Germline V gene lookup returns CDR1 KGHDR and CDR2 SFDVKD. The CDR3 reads CATSDPGPSEAHNEQFF. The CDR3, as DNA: TGTGCCACCAGTGACCCCGGACCATCGGAAGCGCACAATGAGCAGTTCTTC.

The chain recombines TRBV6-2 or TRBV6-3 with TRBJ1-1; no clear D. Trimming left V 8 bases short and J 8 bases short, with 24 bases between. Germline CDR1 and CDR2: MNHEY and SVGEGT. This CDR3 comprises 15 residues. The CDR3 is CASCNDRRGRFEAFF. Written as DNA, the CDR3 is TGTGCCAGCTGCAACGACCGGCGGGGAAGGTTCGAAGCTTTCTTT.

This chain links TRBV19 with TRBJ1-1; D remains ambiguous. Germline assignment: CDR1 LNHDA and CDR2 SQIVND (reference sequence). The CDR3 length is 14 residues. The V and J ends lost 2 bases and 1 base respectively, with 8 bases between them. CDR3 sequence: CASSISSANTEAFF. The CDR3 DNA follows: TGTGCCAGTAGTATATCCAGCGCGAACACTGAAGCTTTCTTT.

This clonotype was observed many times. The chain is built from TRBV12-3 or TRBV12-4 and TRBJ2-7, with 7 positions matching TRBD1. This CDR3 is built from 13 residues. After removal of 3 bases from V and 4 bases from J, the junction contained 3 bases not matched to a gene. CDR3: CASSLGQKYEQYF. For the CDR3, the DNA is TGTGCCAGCAGTTTGGGACAGAAGTACGAGCAGTACTTC.

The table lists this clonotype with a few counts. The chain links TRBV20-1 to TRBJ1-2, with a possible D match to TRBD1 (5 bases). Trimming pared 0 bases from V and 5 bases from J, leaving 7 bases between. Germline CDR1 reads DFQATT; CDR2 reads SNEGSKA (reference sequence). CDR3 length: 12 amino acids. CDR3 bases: TGCAGTGCTAGAGAACGACAGTATGGCTACACCTTC. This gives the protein CSARERQYGYTF.